This T cell receptor (beta chain) was observed in a study of blood T cell repertoires in COVID-19. The CDR3 is 17 residues long. Trimming at V came to 6 bases and at J to 0 bases, leaving 12 bases not matched to a gene. In germline, CDR1 is SGHAT, CDR2 FQNNGV. Sequencing used immunoSEQ multiplex PCR; TCRdb keeps in-frame clones, though not all of them. The sample holds about 480,000 clones, around 89% seen once. Sequences were obtained from PBMCs or T cells enriched from blood (not recorded which). This receptor was identified in a middle-aged woman who had recovered from COVID-19. The genes are TRBV11-2 and TRBJ1-2; 8 bases align to TRBD1. The CDR3 here is CASRKAGTGDSNYGYTF. The CDR3 bases are TGTGCCAGCAGGAAAGCCGGGACAGGAGATTCTAACTATGGCTACACCTTC.